This T cell receptor beta chain was sequenced in a study of blood T cells in healthy people across ages. Study in general: About one barcoded beta molecule per two T cells was the capture yield of template switching.

This clonotype was observed a few times. Through a sample-barcoded 5' primer and a J-beta primer mix, a second PCR was run for about 6 to 11 cycles. TCRdb passed the 5' RACE reads through MiXCR, listing each CDR3 protein once. The profile shows about 720,000 distinct CDR3 sequences, around a quarter of them singletons. Trimming took 2 bases from V and 6 from J, leaving 11 bases between them. This CDR3 contains 14 residues. The germline V gene encodes CDR1 SGHTA and CDR2 FQGNSA. A further study also used this sample, focusing on T cells of mothers and their children.

The receptor was derived from a boy younger than 18 in good health. Sequencing was done on a sample of blood. The V gene is TRBV7-2, the J gene TRBJ2-1; D gene uncertain. The CDR3 nucleotides are TGTGCCAGCAGCTTAACCCACCGGCGCAATGAGCAGTTCTTC. This sequence encodes CASSLTHRRNEQFF.